The TCR beta chain under discussion was sequenced for a study of CD8 T cells in ankylosing spondylitis (dated by TCRdb to the late 2010s). Concerning the study at large: The study set out to find disease-linked TCR variants by profiling T cell receptor beta repertoires in ankylosing spondylitis patients and healthy donors. The full study cohort comprised 25 ankylosing spondylitis patients and roughly 100 healthy donors. Peripheral blood was sampled, and synovial fluid was additionally collected from ankylosing spondylitis patients.

Sequencer: Illumina HiSeq 2500. Quantitative 5'-RACE with molecular barcodes was the method used to prepare the TCR beta libraries. In the authors' own workflow: A new computational method based on a probabilistic model of VDJ rearrangement was used to identify disease-linked TCR variants. TCRdb applied fastp at Q25 and MiXCR to the public reads, then kept only in-frame beta chains. Each CDR3 protein appears once, grouped with its most common genes and DNA. The V and J calls come from TCRdb's annotation, not from the publication. Counted in this sample were a few hundred thousand distinct CDR3 sequences; 6% to 8.5% of them appeared once. The ten largest clones capture approximately 15% of the sample. As regards this clonotype: Its antigen is not yet known. Within one base of it there is no much larger clone, and no base qualities were kept.

The paper as a whole reports these results and caveats: A TCR beta motif made up of eight highly homologous amino acid variants appeared to be characteristic of blood from ankylosing spondylitis patients. The disease-linked clones had a CD8+ phenotype and were found at relatively low frequencies in peripheral blood. The disease-linked clones were reported as significantly enriched in matched synovial fluid samples from ankylosing spondylitis patients. Some TCR beta motif variants had previously been reported in synovial fluid and blood of reactive arthritis patients, which suggested common disease-initiation mechanisms.

The cysteine opens and the phenylalanine closes a CDR3 of 14 amino acids. Only the CDR3 DNA stays, 42 bases, in frame from base 1. Trimming at the junction amounts to 7 bases on V and 3 bases on J, and the germline ends lie 13 bases apart. Per the germline V gene (reference sequence), SGHKS is the CDR1 and YYEKEE is the CDR2. Rearrangement joined TRBV5-5 to TRBJ2-2; the best D guess is TRBD1, with 5 bases matching. Sequenced material: blood, either unsorted or a sorted T cell fraction (not recorded which). The receptor's source is a male donor with ankylosing spondylitis. Read as DNA, the sequence is TGTGCCAGCCTCTTCAGGGCCCACACCGGGGAGCTGTTTTTT. Protein translation: CASLFRAHTGELFF.